This passage covers 9 T cell receptor beta chains from one sample sequenced in a study of tumor and adjacent non-tumor tissue in lung cancer. A modified ARM-PCR protocol with three rounds of nested PCR amplified TCRbeta. TCRdb re-called the multiplex PCR reads through MiXCR, storing one row per CDR3 protein. Of some 80,000 distinct CDR3 sequences listed, around 76% were seen once; the top ten hold under 50%. This sample's RNA came from whole unsorted tissue. The normal lung tissue was taken more than 3 cm from the tumor edge. Sequencing was carried out using distant non-tumor lung tissue. These receptors were collected from a man in his sixties or seventies with non-small cell lung cancer.

This clonotype was found once. One end of the junction does not line up with germline, which may come from a read error. The chain links TRBV6-5 to TRBJ2-7; D gene unclear. Germline lookup yields CDR1 MNHEY and CDR2 SVGAGI. There are 13 residues in the CDR3. The CDR3 DNA is TGTGCCAACAGTTACCCTCCCATTTACGAGCAGTACTTC. Its protein is CANSYPPIYEQYF.

This clonotype appeared many times. The V and J genes are TRBV7-8 and TRBJ2-2; D is possibly TRBD1 (5 bases). V lost 5 bases, J lost 2 bases, and 12 bases lay in between. CDR1 and CDR2 from the germline V gene are SGHVS and FQNEAQ. The CDR3 is made up of 15 amino acids. CDR3 in amino acids: CASSPSTVNTGELFF. The CDR3 nucleotides read TGTGCCAGCAGCCCCTCGACAGTTAACACCGGGGAGCTGTTTTTT. The variable domain in full, with the rest retrieved from reference TRBV7-8 and TRBJ2-2, is GAGVSQSPRYKVAKRGQDVALRCDPISGHVSLFWYQQALGQGPEFLTYFQNEAQLDKSGLPSDRFFAERPEGSVSTLKIQRTQQEDSAVYLCASSPSTVNTGELFFGEGSRLTVL.

On this clonotype itself: An end of the junction does not agree with germline; a read error may underlie this. This chain joins TRBV6-5 and TRBJ2-7; the match to TRBD2 covers 13 bases. Germline V lookup: CDR1 MNHEY, CDR2 SVGAGI. The length of the CDR3 is 16 residues. CDR3 in amino acids: CANRPRTSGRLYEQYF. The CDR3 DNA is TGTGCCAACAGACCACGGACTAGCGGGAGACTCTACGAGCAGTATTTC.

Comments on this clonotype: A much larger clone differs by one base, so this may be a read error. V is TRBV30 and J is TRBJ1-1; D is undetermined. Between the trimmed V and J ends, which lost 4 bases and 1 base, there was a span of 4 bases. There are 11 residues in the CDR3. Germline V gene data show CDR1 as GTSNPN and CDR2 as SVGIG (reference sequence). The CDR3, as DNA: TGTGCCTGGATGGAGAACACTGAAGCTTTCTTT. This gives the protein CAWMENTEAFF.

Details on this clonotype: One end of the junction does not line up with germline, which may come from a read error. The chain couples TRBV4-2 to TRBJ2-7, with 10 bases identical to TRBD1. The germline gives CDR1 LGHNA, CDR2 YNFKEQ. The CDR3 sequence is 16 residues long. The CDR3 nucleotides are TGTGCCAGCAGCCAAGATGGGACAGGGGACTCCTACGAGCTGTACTTC. It codes for CASSQDGTGDSYELYF.

This clonotype was detected once. One junction end disagrees with the germline gene, perhaps due to a read error. The V gene is TRBV6-5, the J gene TRBJ2-3; the D gene is possibly TRBD2 (5 bases). Germline V gene sequence: CDR1 MNHEY, CDR2 SVGAGI. The CDR3 spans 16 residues. In nucleotides, the CDR3 is TGTACCAGCAGTTACTCGGAGGCCCATAGCACAGATACGCAGTATTTT. This encodes CTSSYSEAHSTDTQYF.

This clonotype came up many times. The chain combines TRBV12-5 with TRBJ2-1; 10 bases are shared with TRBD2. V shed 1 base and J 5 bases; nucleotides not matched to a gene: 2. Germline assignment: CDR1 LGHNT and CDR2 FRNRAP. The CDR3 spans 15 residues. The CDR3 region has the DNA TGTGCTAGTGGTTTGGGAGCGGGGGGGAACAATGAGCAGTTCTTC. Its protein product is CASGLGAGGNNEQFF. The full variable domain, with the rest looked up from reference TRBV12-5 and TRBJ2-1, is DARVTQTPRHKVTEMGQEVTMRCQPILGHNTVFWYRQTMMQGLELLAYFRNRAPLDDSGMPKDRFSAEMPDATLATLKIQPSEPRDSAVYFCASGLGAGGNNEQFFGPGTRLTVL.

Remarks on this clonotype: The junction does not match germline at one end; this may be a read error. V gene TRBV11-3 combines with J gene TRBJ1-1; D remains ambiguous. CDR1 and CDR2 (germline): SGHNT, YENEEA. This CDR3 comprises 13 residues. The CDR3 reads CANSLWLNTEAFF. The CDR3, as DNA: TGTGCCAACAGCTTATGGTTAAACACTGAAGCTTTCTTT.

Only one count was recorded for this clonotype. No conserved phenylalanine or tryptophan is present at the end of the CDR3, so a read error is the likely explanation. The chain employs TRBV12-3 or TRBV12-4 and TRBJ2-3; D ambiguous. Trimming removed 3 bases at V and 11 bases at J, with 18 bases between. This CDR3 has 14 amino acids. The chain's CDR3 is CASSLAQHSSRQYL. The DNA for the CDR3 is TGTGCCAGCAGTTTGGCCCAACACAGTTCGAGGCAGTATTTA.